This TCR beta chain is from a study of CD8 T cells in ankylosing spondylitis. The V and J ends lost 4 bases and 7 bases respectively, with 7 bases between them. CDR1 is MDHEN and CDR2 is SYDVKM in the germline V gene. This CDR3 comprises 12 residues. Each CDR3 protein is one row after TCRdb ran MiXCR on the 5' RACE reads. In the table there are around 150,000 distinct CDR3 sequences, under 45% of which are singletons. The sequence came from a male donor with ankylosing spondylitis. The sequenced material came from synovial fluid, either unsorted or a sorted T cell fraction (not recorded which). The chain carries TRBV28 and TRBJ2-2; D remains ambiguous. CDR3 DNA sequence: TGTGCCAGCAGTTCGGCGGACGGGGAGCTGTTTTTT. It translates to CASSSADGELFF. Using reference TRBV28 and TRBJ2-2 for the parts outside the CDR3, the full variable domain is DVKVTQSSRYLVKRTGEKVFLECVQDMDHENMFWYRQDPGLGLRLIYFSYDVKMKEKGDIPEGYSVSREKKERFSLILESASTNQTSMYLCASSSADGELFFGEGSRLTVL.